The rows below give T cell receptor beta chains drawn from one sample of a study of cytomegalovirus exposure and HLA in healthy donors. Produced via immunoSEQ multiplex PCR; TCRdb's table is partial and in-frame only. Of about 200,000 clones in the sample, around 80% were seen once. Sequencing input: PBMCs. These receptors originate from a man aged 18 to 35 in good health and CMV-seronegative. CDR3s include the opening cysteine and the closing phenylalanine or tryptophan. Fields, in order: J gene, V gene, D gene, clone size, CDR3 DNA, CDR3 protein. The D gene is left open where the match is weak. Expanded clones are given a class, and other clones once, few, many or no size at all.

>TRBJ2-7|TRBV7-9|.|once
TGTGCCAGCAGCTTAGCCCCCAAATGGGGACTTACCTACGAGCAGTACTTC
CASSLAPKWGLTYEQYF
>TRBJ1-1|TRBV30|TRBD1|.
TGTGCCTGGAGTATGGACAGGGCTGCTTTCTTT
CAWSMDRAAFF
>TRBJ2-3|TRBV7-2|TRBD2|.
TGTGCCAGCAGCTTTAGCGGGGGGGCGTTGACAGATACGCAGTATTTT
CASSFSGGALTDTQYF
>TRBJ2-7|TRBV10-1|.|.
TGCGCCAGCAGACCCGTGAGCGAGCAGTACTTC
CASRPVSEQYF
>TRBJ2-1|TRBV5-1|TRBD2|.
TGCGCCAGCAGCAGAACTAGCGTATCCTACAATGAGCAGTTCTTC
CASSRTSVSYNEQFF
>TRBJ2-7|TRBV7-2|TRBD2|.
TGTGCCAGCAGCTTAGCTACGACTAGCGCCCAGGGGAGTGGATACGAGCAGTACTTC
CASSLATTSAQGSGYEQYF
>TRBJ2-7|TRBV6-5|TRBD1|.
TGTGCCAGCAGTCGGGACAGGGGCTACGAGCAGTACTTC
CASSRDRGYEQYF
>TRBJ2-2|TRBV7-9|.|.
TGTGCCAGCAGCGGAGGCCAGGGACTTACCGGGGAGCTGTTTTTT
CASSGGQGLTGELFF
>TRBJ2-3|TRBV28|.|.
TGTGCCAGCAGTCCTCCTAGCACAGATACGCAGTATTTT
CASSPPSTDTQYF
>TRBJ1-3|TRBV27|.|.
TGTGCCAGCAGTTTACGACAGTTTGGAAACACCATATATTTT
CASSLRQFGNTIYF
>TRBJ2-1|TRBV28|TRBD2|.
TGTGCCAGCAGTTTATCGGTTGGTAGGGCGGGAGGGACCAGCTCCTACAATGAGCAGTTCTTC
CASSLSVGRAGGTSSYNEQFF
>TRBJ2-2|TRBV4-3|.|.
TGCGCCAGCAGCCATGGAGTTAGTCCCCCGAACACCGGGGAGCTGTTTTTT
CASSHGVSPPNTGELFF
>TRBJ2-1|TRBV28|TRBD2|.
TGTGCCAGCAGCATAACCGGGACTAGCGGGAGAAGTTTGCAGTTCTTC
CASSITGTSGRSLQFF
>TRBJ2-1|TRBV27|.|.
TGTGCCAGCAGTTTATCGCGAAACAATGAGCAGTTCTTC
CASSLSRNNEQFF
>TRBJ2-3|TRBV2|.|.
TGTGCCAGCAGCTCTAGGAGAAGCACAGATACGCAGTATTTT
CASSSRRSTDTQYF
>TRBJ1-3|TRBV7-8|.|once
TGTGCCAGCAGCTTCCAGGGGAGCTCTGGAAACACCATATATTTT
CASSFQGSSGNTIYF
>TRBJ1-5|TRBV19|TRBD1|.
TGTGCCAGTAGTATAGAGGGACAGGAAGGTCAGCCCCAGCATTTT
CASSIEGQEGQPQHF
>TRBJ2-7|TRBV4-2|.|.
TGTGCCAGCAGCCAAGGTCTTAGGGGGGGAACCGAGCAGTACTTC
CASSQGLRGGTEQYF
>TRBJ2-1|TRBV30|.|once
TGTGCCTCACACCAAGGGACTTGGCTTGATGAGCAGTTCTTC
CASHQGTWLDEQFF
>TRBJ2-3|TRBV7-2|TRBD1|few
TGTGCCAGCAGCACGGGACAGGGGGCTGCAGATACGCAGTATTTT
CASSTGQGAADTQYF
>TRBJ2-3|TRBV12-5|TRBD2|.
TGTGCTAGTGGCCCCGAGCCGGGACTAGCGCAATATTTT
CASGPEPGLAQYF
>TRBJ2-7|TRBV15|.|.
TGTGCCACCAGCAGAGGCGCCGACTCCCGGGACGAGCAGTACTTC
CATSRGADSRDEQYF
>TRBJ2-1|TRBV15|.|.
TGTGCCACCAGCAGAGAAGATTACAAGCAGTTCTTC
CATSREDYKQFF
>TRBJ2-2|TRBV11-2|.|.
TGTGCCAGCAGCCCTACCCCGATAGGGGTAAAATCTGGGGAGCTGTTTTTT
CASSPTPIGVKSGELFF
>TRBJ2-7|TRBV2|TRBD1|.
TGTGCCAGCAGCGTGGAAACCGGGACAGGGGGTACCCTGAGCTCCCCCGGCGAGCAGTACTTC
CASSVETGTGGTLSSPGEQYF
>TRBJ1-5|TRBV4-1|.|.
TGCGCCAGCAGCCAAGAGTCAGGTCAGCCCCAGCATTTT
CASSQESGQPQHF
>TRBJ2-1|TRBV7-9|TRBD2|few
TGTGCCAGCAGCTTCATTAGCGGGAGCTCCCTTTACAATGAGCAGTTCTTC
CASSFISGSSLYNEQFF
>TRBJ2-3|TRBV7-2|.|.
TGTGCCAGCAGCTTAGACCCCGGTAGTTCAGATACGCAGTATTTT
CASSLDPGSSDTQYF